These 23 T cell receptor beta chains share one sample of origin, sequenced in a study of blood T cell repertoires in COVID-19. TCRdb's copy holds only in-frame clones and misses some; the assay was immunoSEQ multiplex PCR. This table has about 340,000 clones, about nine tenths appearing once. The sample taken for sequencing was peripheral blood. The receptors here all came from a woman aged 45-60 years with COVID-19, enrolled during active disease.

The V call is TRBV10-3, the J call TRBJ1-1; possible D gene TRBD1, 5 bases. Germline V CDR1 and CDR2: ENHRY, SYGVKD. V shed 11 bases and J shed 5 bases, with 18 bases lying between them. The CDR3 is 13 residues long. CDR3 nucleotides: TGTGCCTCCTCTAGGGGAACCGGGACTGAAGCTTTCTTT. Residues: CASSRGTGTEAFF.

The chain employs TRBV19 and TRBJ1-2; 7 bases fit TRBD1. CDR1 and CDR2 from the germline V gene are LNHDA and SQIVND (reference sequence). This CDR3 spans 15 amino acids. V shed 5 bases and J 2 bases; nucleotides not matched to a gene: 8. CDR3 sequence: CASSAGQAPNYGYTF. The DNA for the CDR3 is TGTGCCAGTAGTGCCGGACAGGCTCCAAACTATGGCTACACCTTC.

This clone was recorded once. The rearrangement joins TRBV28 to TRBJ2-7; 7 nucleotides line up with TRBD2. V lost 5 bases to trimming and J lost 7 bases; unmatched junction nucleotides: 8. This CDR3 is 13 amino acids long. Germline CDR1 reads MDHEN; CDR2 reads SYDVKM. Here the CDR3 reads CASSLSGTKEQYF. The CDR3 nucleotides are TGTGCCAGCAGTCTATCCGGGACTAAAGAGCAGTACTTC.

V usage is TRBV12-3 or TRBV12-4 and J usage is TRBJ1-2; D not resolved. The CDR3 loop spans 13 amino acids. V was pared by 6 bases and J by 6 bases, with 14 bases between. DNA of the CDR3: TGTGCCAGCAGCTCCAATCGGGGTGATGGCTACACCTTC. Protein product: CASSSNRGDGYTF.

This clone was recorded a few times. This chain connects TRBV5-4 to TRBJ2-7; D perhaps matches TRBD2 (5 bases). CDR3 length equals 14 residues. V was pared by 4 bases and J by 0 bases, with 11 bases between. Germline CDR1 SGHNT, CDR2 YYREEE (reference sequence). The CDR3 region is CASSIGGASYEQYF. For the CDR3, the DNA is TGTGCCAGCAGCATTGGAGGTGCCTCCTACGAGCAGTACTTC.

The J gene is TRBJ1-1, the V gene TRBV4-3, with unresolved D. The germline V and J ends were trimmed by 1 base and 1 base, with 7 bases remaining between them. The germline V gene encodes CDR1 LGHNA and CDR2 YSLEER. The CDR3 extends over 14 amino acids. The CDR3 here is CASSQGLGNTEAFF. The CDR3 DNA follows: TGCGCCAGCAGCCAAGGACTGGGGAACACTGAAGCTTTCTTT.

The rearrangement links TRBV19 to TRBJ2-7, with D possibly matching TRBD1 (6 bases). V was clipped by 5 bases and J by 2 bases, with 16 bases between them. CDR1 and CDR2 from the germline V gene are LNHDA and SQIVND (reference sequence). The CDR3 loop spans 15 amino acids. CDR3 protein: CASSDRTGMAYEQYF. Written as DNA, the CDR3 is TGTGCCAGTAGTGACCGTACAGGGATGGCCTACGAGCAGTACTTC. The full variable domain, with the rest looked up from reference TRBV19 and TRBJ2-7, is DGGITQSPKYLFRKEGQNVTLSCEQNLNHDAMYWYRQDPGQGLRLIYYSQIVNDFQKGDIAEGYSVSREKKESFPLTVTSAQKNPTAFYLCASSDRTGMAYEQYFGPGTRLTVT.

There are a few counts of this clone. The chain couples TRBV6-5 to TRBJ1-1, with D hard to call. V gave up 6 bases and J gave up 11 bases, with 19 bases separating them. CDR1 and CDR2 from the germline V gene are MNHEY and SVGAGI. This CDR3 has 13 amino acids. CDR3 sequence reads: CASSLTSGSRAFF. CDR3 nucleotide sequence: TGTGCCAGCAGCCTTACGTCCGGGTCGCGGGCTTTCTTT.

The V gene is TRBV18, the J gene TRBJ1-4, with 7 bases identical to TRBD1. Germline trimming cut 4 bases from V and 6 bases from J; bases unmatched to any gene: 5. From germline, CDR1 is KGHSH and CDR2 LQKENI. This CDR3 is 14 amino acids long. DNA of the CDR3: TGTGCCAGCTCACAACAGGGGTTGTATGAAAAACTGTTTTTT. The encoded protein is CASSQQGLYEKLFF. The full variable domain, rest sourced from reference TRBV18 and TRBJ1-4, is NAGVMQNPRHLVRRRGQEARLRCSPMKGHSHVYWYRQLPEEGLKFMVYLQKENIIDESGMPKERFSAEFPKEGPSILRIQQVVRGDSAAYFCASSQQGLYEKLFFGSGTQLSVL.

The chain links TRBV10-3 to TRBJ2-3, with TRBD2 as a possible D gene (6 bases). This CDR3 contains 16 residues. V was clipped by 3 bases and J by 6 bases, with 19 bases between them. The germline gives CDR1 ENHRY, CDR2 SYGVKD. The CDR3 nucleotides read TGTGCCATCAGTGACCCCCAGCGGGTCGGTGGTGATACGCAGTATTTT. It is translated as CAISDPQRVGGDTQYF.

V and J are TRBV28 and TRBJ1-4; the D is unclear. The CDR3 loop spans 12 amino acids. The V and J ends lost 7 bases and 7 bases respectively, with 10 bases between them. Germline V lookup: CDR1 MDHEN, CDR2 SYDVKM. This chain's CDR3 is CASTSRSEKLFF. The CDR3 DNA sequence: TGTGCCAGCACCTCGAGGAGTGAAAAACTGTTTTTT.

The chain carries TRBV9 and TRBJ2-7; 8 bases are a match to TRBD2. Germline V gives CDR1 SGDLS, CDR2 YYNGEE. V was pared by 4 bases and J by 3 bases, with 9 bases of the junction left unmatched. CDR3 length: 15 residues. The CDR3 nucleotides read TGTGCCAGCAGCACCGGGAGGGCCGATTACTACGAGCAGTACTTC. This sequence encodes CASSTGRADYYEQYF.

The V gene is TRBV18, the J gene TRBJ1-4; the match to TRBD1 covers 7 bases. With V trimmed by 3 bases and J by 4 bases, 2 bases remained unmatched. The CDR3 is made up of 14 amino acids. CDR1 is KGHSH and CDR2 is LQKENI in the germline V gene. The CDR3 DNA is TGTGCCAGCTCACCGGGACAGCATAATGAAAAACTGTTTTTT. This codes for CASSPGQHNEKLFF.

This sequence joins TRBV3-1 (or the pseudogene TRBV3-2) and TRBJ2-7; D is possibly TRBD2 (6 bases). CDR1 is LGHDT, CDR2 YNNKEL, per germline (reference sequence). The CDR3 consists of 16 residues. Trimming removed 1 base at V and 7 bases at J, with 20 bases between. The CDR3 bases are TGTGCCAGCAGCCAAGGAACGGGACTCACACCGGGGGAGCAGTACTTC. It translates to CASSQGTGLTPGEQYF.

The chain couples TRBV5-6 to TRBJ2-5; D is possibly TRBD2 (5 bases). Germline CDR1 and CDR2: SGHDT and YYEEEE. The CDR3 spans 18 residues. V lost 5 bases and J 1 base, leaving 24 bases between the germline ends. CDR3 protein: CASRMLNSRLHSQETQYF. DNA for the CDR3: TGTGCCAGCAGGATGTTGAACAGCCGACTACACTCCCAAGAGACCCAGTACTTC.

The rearrangement links TRBV28 to TRBJ2-3; TRBD1 agrees at 7 bases. The V gene end was trimmed by 2 bases and the J gene end by 4 bases; junction bases not matched to a gene: 12. Germline V gene data show CDR1 as MDHEN and CDR2 as SYDVKM. This CDR3 region has 17 residues. For the CDR3, the DNA is TGTGCCAGCAGTTTAGGTAGACAGGGTGCTGGCCCAGATACGCAGTATTTT. This translates into CASSLGRQGAGPDTQYF.

The rearrangement uses TRBV2 and TRBJ2-4; 9 bases are shared with TRBD2. The CDR3 has 16 residues. After removal of 7 bases from V and 1 base from J, the junction contained 8 bases not matched to a gene. Germline V gives CDR1 SNHLY, CDR2 FYNNEI. The CDR3 coding sequence is TGTGCCAGCAACGCGGGAGGGGGTGGTGCCAAAAACATTCAGTACTTC. Translation gives CASNAGGGGAKNIQYF.

The chain uses TRBV19 and TRBJ2-1; TRBD2 aligns across 10 bases. Germline trimming cut 4 bases from V and 5 bases from J; bases unmatched to any gene: 8. The CDR3 consists of 16 residues. CDR1 is LNHDA, CDR2 SQIVND, per germline (reference sequence). The CDR3 here is CASSTVASGRNNEQFF. The CDR3 region has the DNA TGTGCCAGTAGTACCGTCGCTAGCGGGAGAAACAATGAGCAGTTCTTC.

This clone came up once. The chain joins TRBV4-1 to TRBJ1-5; D is undetermined. V dropped 0 bases and J dropped 1 base, with 16 bases sitting between them. The CDR3 length is 18 residues. In germline, CDR1 is MGHRA, CDR2 YSYEKL. CDR3 protein: CASSQERWEDRSNQPQHF. DNA for the CDR3: TGCGCCAGCAGCCAAGAACGGTGGGAGGACCGAAGCAATCAGCCCCAGCATTTT.

This sequence joins TRBV12-3 or TRBV12-4 and TRBJ2-2; tentatively, D is TRBD1 (6 bases). Trimming shortened V by 6 bases and J by 5 bases, and 10 bases separated the two germline ends. This CDR3 is 13 amino acids long. This CDR3 reads CASRLDSTGELFF. CDR3 DNA sequence: TGTGCCAGCAGACTGGACAGTACCGGGGAGCTGTTTTTT.

V and J are TRBV29-1 and TRBJ1-2; 7 nucleotides agree with TRBD1. Germline CDR1 reads SQVTM; CDR2 reads ANQGSEA. The V segment lost 3 bases and the J segment 3 bases; nucleotides outside the gene matches: 16. The CDR3 is 17 amino acids. This CDR3 is CSVDVLIPGQNYYGYTF. CDR3 in DNA: TGCAGCGTTGATGTCCTCATCCCGGGACAGAACTACTATGGCTACACCTTC. The whole variable domain, remainder taken from reference TRBV29-1 and TRBJ1-2, is SAVISQKPSRDICQRGTSLTIQCQVDSQVTMMFWYRQQPGQSLTLIATANQGSEATYESGFVIDKFPISRPNLTFSTLTVSNMSPEDSSIYLCSVDVLIPGQNYYGYTFGSGTRLTVV.

The chain employs TRBV18 and TRBJ1-2; unclear D gene. The CDR3 covers 13 residues. The V and J ends lost 3 bases and 7 bases respectively, with 12 bases between them. The germline gives CDR1 KGHSH, CDR2 LQKENI. The CDR3 sequence is CASSPIAGGGYTF. CDR3 nucleotides: TGTGCCAGCTCACCTATTGCCGGAGGTGGCTACACCTTC.

V is TRBV5-1 and J is TRBJ2-7; TRBD1 is a possible D gene (5 bases). Germline lookup yields CDR1 SGHRS and CDR2 YFSETQ. The CDR3 has 14 amino acids. V lost 0 bases and J lost 5, with 12 bases in between. CDR3 DNA sequence: TGCGCCAGCAGCTTGGATAGGGGTTTCGACGAGCAGTACTTC. Translation: CASSLDRGFDEQYF. The full variable domain, rest sourced from reference TRBV5-1 and TRBJ2-7, is KAGVTQTPRYLIKTRGQQVTLSCSPISGHRSVSWYQQTPGQGLQFLFEYFSETQRNKGNFPGRFSGRQFSNSRSEMNVSTLELGDSALYLCASSLDRGFDEQYFGPGTRLTVT.